This T cell receptor beta chain was sequenced for a study of T cells in localized non-small cell lung cancer. The study, taken as a whole, reports: A higher density of T cells in blood coincided with extended overall survival. Uninvolved adjacent lung showed the highest T cell clonality, exceeding tumor. When the top 100 tumor clones were examined, a median about 60 of them also appeared in the adjacent lung, which was paired and uninvolved.

The V segment lost 5 bases and the J segment 2 bases; nucleotides outside the gene matches: 12. This CDR3 has 19 residues. CDR1 and CDR2 (germline): SGDLS, YYNGEE. Repertoires were generated with immunoSEQ multiplex PCR, while TCRdb's copy carries only in-frame clones and drops some. This table holds roughly 30,000 clones, 80% to 85% found once. Remarks on this clone: What it binds is not known.

The chain links TRBV9 to TRBJ2-1; TRBD2 matches 14 bases. Sequenced here: peripheral blood mononuclear cells, sampled before any cancer treatment. The clonotype was recovered from a man between 40 and 75 years old with stage III lung adenocarcinoma. This chain's CDR3 is CASSDSGLAGDMTYNEQFF. The CDR3 region has the DNA TGTGCCAGCAGTGACTCGGGACTAGCGGGAGACATGACCTACAATGAGCAGTTCTTC.